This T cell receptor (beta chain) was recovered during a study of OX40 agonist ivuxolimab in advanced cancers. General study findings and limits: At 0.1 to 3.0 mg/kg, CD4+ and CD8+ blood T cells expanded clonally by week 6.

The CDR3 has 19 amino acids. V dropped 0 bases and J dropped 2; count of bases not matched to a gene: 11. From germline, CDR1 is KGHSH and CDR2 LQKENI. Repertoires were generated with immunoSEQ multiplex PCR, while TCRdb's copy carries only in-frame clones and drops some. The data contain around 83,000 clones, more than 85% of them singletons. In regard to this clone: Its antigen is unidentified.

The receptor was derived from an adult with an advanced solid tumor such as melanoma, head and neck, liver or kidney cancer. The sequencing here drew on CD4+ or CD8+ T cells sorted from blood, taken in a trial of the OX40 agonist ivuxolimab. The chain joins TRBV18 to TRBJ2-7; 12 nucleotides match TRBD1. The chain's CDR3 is CASSPPAGTGGGLPYEQYF. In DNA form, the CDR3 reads TGTGCCAGCTCACCACCCGCCGGGACAGGGGGCGGACTCCCCTACGAGCAGTACTTC.